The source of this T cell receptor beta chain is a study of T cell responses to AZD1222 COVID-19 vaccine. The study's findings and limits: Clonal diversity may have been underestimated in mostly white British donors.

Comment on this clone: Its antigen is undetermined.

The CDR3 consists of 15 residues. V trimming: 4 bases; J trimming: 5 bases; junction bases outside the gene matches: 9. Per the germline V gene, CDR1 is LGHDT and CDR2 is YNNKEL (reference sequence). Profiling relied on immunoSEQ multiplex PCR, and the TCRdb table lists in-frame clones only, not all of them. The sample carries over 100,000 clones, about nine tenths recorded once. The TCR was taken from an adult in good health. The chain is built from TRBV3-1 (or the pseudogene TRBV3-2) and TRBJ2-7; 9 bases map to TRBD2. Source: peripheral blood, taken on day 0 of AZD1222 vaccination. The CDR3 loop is CASSPSGGRAHEQYF. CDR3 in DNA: TGTGCCAGCAGCCCTTCGGGCGGGAGGGCCCACGAGCAGTACTTC.